This T cell receptor (beta chain) originates from a study of immune evolution from preneoplasia to lung adenocarcinoma. In the case of this clone: Other DNA sequences in the sample encode the same CDR3.

The data were produced by immunoSEQ multiplex PCR, yet TCRdb's version contains in-frame clones alone and is incomplete. The sample contains around 6,200 clones, roughly 80% of which appear only once. Two lung cancer pathologists independently confirmed each histologic diagnosis. Per germline, CDR1 SGHNT and CDR2 YYREEE (reference sequence). The CDR3 consists of 14 residues. Trimming pared 1 base from V and 0 bases from J, leaving 8 bases between. The clonotype was recovered from an older donor with lung adenocarcinoma. The sample consisted of FFPE adjacent normal lung tissue. The chain joins TRBV5-4 to TRBJ2-7; D unresolved. CDR3: CASSLSRSSYEQYF. In DNA, the CDR3 is TGTGCCAGCAGCTTGTCCAGGTCCTCCTACGAGCAGTACTTC.